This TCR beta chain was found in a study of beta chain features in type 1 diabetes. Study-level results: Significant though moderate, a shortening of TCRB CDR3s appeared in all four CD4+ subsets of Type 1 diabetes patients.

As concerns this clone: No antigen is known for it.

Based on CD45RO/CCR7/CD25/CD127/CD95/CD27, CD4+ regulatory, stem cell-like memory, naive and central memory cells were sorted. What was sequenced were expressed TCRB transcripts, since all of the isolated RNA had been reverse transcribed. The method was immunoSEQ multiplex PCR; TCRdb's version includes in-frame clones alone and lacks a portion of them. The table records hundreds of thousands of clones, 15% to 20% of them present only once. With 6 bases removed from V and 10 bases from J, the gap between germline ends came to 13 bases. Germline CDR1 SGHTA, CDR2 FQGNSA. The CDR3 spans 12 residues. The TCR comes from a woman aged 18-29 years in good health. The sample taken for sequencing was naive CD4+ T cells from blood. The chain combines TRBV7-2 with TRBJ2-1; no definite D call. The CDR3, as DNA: TGTGCCAGCAGACCGCCGGTGGGGGAGCAGTTCTTC. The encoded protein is CASRPPVGEQFF. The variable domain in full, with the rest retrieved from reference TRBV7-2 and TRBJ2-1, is GAGVSQSPSNKVTEKGKDVELRCDPISGHTALYWYRQSLGQGLEFLIYFQGNSAPDKSGLPSDRFSAERTGGSVSTLTIQRTQQEDSAVYLCASRPPVGEQFFGPGTRLTVL.